These 32 T cell receptor beta chains came from one sample sequenced in a study of early T cells in non-severe SARS-CoV-2 infection. TCRdb independently ran MiXCR on the 5' RACE reads; one entry per CDR3 protein. The sample yields 69,000 or so distinct CDR3 sequences, 3.5% to 6% seen once. The starting material was whole blood, obtained at baseline. These receptors were obtained from an adult who was a healthcare worker with PCR-confirmed SARS-CoV-2 infection or an uninfected control (not recorded which). The donor label of this sample is uncertain.

This clonotype was detected once. One junction end disagrees with the germline gene, perhaps due to a read error. V gene TRBV2 combines with J gene TRBJ2-3; the match to TRBD1 covers 11 bases. The CDR3 runs to 15 residues. Germline V gene data show CDR1 as SNHLY and CDR2 as FYNNEI. DNA for the CDR3: TGTGCCAGCAGCCAGGGACAGGGGGAAGGAGATAAGCAGTATTTT. Its translation: CASSQGQGEGDKQYF.

This clonotype was detected many times. The chain links TRBV5-6 to TRBJ2-7; no clear D gene. With 1 base removed from V and 3 bases from J, the gap between germline ends came to 11 bases. CDR3 size: 14 residues. Germline V gene lookup returns CDR1 SGHDT and CDR2 YYEEEE. CDR3: CASSLIETNYEQYF. CDR3 sequence (DNA): TGTGCCAGCAGCTTGATCGAGACAAACTACGAGCAGTACTTC.

This clonotype was recorded many times. The rearrangement links TRBV6-5 to TRBJ1-2, with 8 bases matching TRBD1. V lost 6 bases and J lost 4; bases outside the gene matches: 7. This CDR3 is 14 amino acids long. CDR1 MNHEY and CDR2 SVGAGI come from the germline V gene. CDR3 bases: TGTGCCAGCAGCTATACAGGGGGAGGCTATGGCTACACCTTC. Amino acid sequence: CASSYTGGGYGYTF.

The V and J genes are TRBV4-1 and TRBJ1-3; 8 bases map to TRBD1. Germline trimming cut 3 bases from V and 3 bases from J; bases unmatched to any gene: 7. The CDR3 is made up of 16 amino acids. Germline V gene sequence: CDR1 MGHRA, CDR2 YSYEKL. The CDR3 DNA reads TGCGCCAGCAGCCATCATGGACAGGGAAATGGAAACACCATATATTTT. It translates to CASSHHGQGNGNTIYF.

This chain uses TRBV11-2 with TRBJ2-4; D is perhaps TRBD1 or TRBD2 (5 bases each). This CDR3 has 11 amino acids. Per the germline V gene, CDR1 is SGHAT and CDR2 is FQNNGV. Trimming pared 5 bases from V and 13 bases from J, leaving 12 bases between. This chain's CDR3 is CASSNPGPQYF. Written as DNA, the CDR3 is TGTGCCAGCAGCAATCCGGGACCGCAGTACTTC.

This clonotype was found a few times. The chain carries TRBV7-2 and TRBJ1-5; 8 nucleotides align to TRBD1. Germline CDR1 and CDR2: SGHTA and FQGNSA. V lost 5 bases, J lost 7 bases, and 7 bases stayed unmatched. The CDR3 covers 14 residues. CDR3 protein: CASSPYRGDQPQHF. CDR3 nucleotide sequence: TGTGCCAGCAGCCCCTACAGGGGGGACCAGCCCCAGCATTTT. The full variable domain, its missing parts supplied by reference TRBV7-2 and TRBJ1-5, is GAGVSQSPSNKVTEKGKDVELRCDPISGHTALYWYRQSLGQGLEFLIYFQGNSAPDKSGLPSDRFSAERTGGSVSTLTIQRTQQEDSAVYLCASSPYRGDQPQHFGDGTRLSIL.

Many counts were recorded for this clonotype. V usage is TRBV20-1 and J usage is TRBJ1-2, with 7 bases lining up with TRBD1. The CDR3 contains 14 residues. The ends lost 6 bases at V and 11 bases at J; junction bases unmatched: 18. Looked up from germline, CDR1 is DFQATT and CDR2 is SNEGSKA (reference sequence). This chain's CDR3 is CSAKNTYSTGEYTF. In DNA form, the CDR3 reads TGCAGTGCCAAAAATACATACAGCACAGGGGAGTACACCTTC.

The CDR3 sequence: CASSVTRGTQETQYF. The CDR3, as DNA: TGTGCCAGCAGTGTCACGAGGGGGACTCAAGAGACCCAGTACTTC. The chain has TRBV2 and TRBJ2-5; tentatively, D is TRBD1 or TRBD2 (6 bases each). From germline, CDR1 is SNHLY and CDR2 FYNNEI. The CDR3 has 15 residues. V was clipped by 4 bases and J by 2 bases, with 14 bases between them.

This clonotype showed up many times. This chain connects TRBV10-3 to TRBJ2-2, with D possibly matching TRBD2 (5 bases). This CDR3 spans 14 amino acids. Germline CDR1 reads ENHRY; CDR2 reads SYGVKD. The germline V and J ends were trimmed by 2 bases and 8 bases, with 12 bases remaining between them. CDR3 residues: CAISELGSGGELFF. The CDR3 nucleotides are TGTGCCATCAGTGAGCTGGGGTCGGGAGGGGAGCTGTTTTTT.

The sample holds many counts of this clonotype. CDR3 in DNA: TGTGCCAGCAGATCGGGACTAGCGGGGTCGGATACGCAGTATTTT. Protein sequence: CASRSGLAGSDTQYF. The rearrangement uses TRBV6-2 or TRBV6-3 and TRBJ2-3; 13 nucleotides line up with TRBD2. The CDR3 is made up of 15 amino acids. Germline CDR1 is MNHEY and CDR2 is SVGEGT. J gave up 6 bases and V 6 bases, and 6 bases lay outside the gene matches.

There are a few counts of this clonotype. The chain uses TRBV5-4 and TRBJ1-2; D might be TRBD1 (5 bases). The V end was cut by 3 bases, the J end by 4 bases, with 13 bases between. The CDR3 contains 14 residues. Germline-derived CDR1 and CDR2 are SGHNT and YYREEE (reference sequence). The CDR3 is CASSSEQAFYGYTF. CDR3 nucleotide sequence: TGTGCCAGCAGCTCAGAACAGGCGTTCTATGGCTACACCTTC.

This clonotype was detected a few times. V and J are TRBV12-3 or TRBV12-4 and TRBJ2-7; the D is unclear. The V end was cut by 5 bases, the J end by 6 bases, with 11 bases between. This CDR3 region has 12 residues. The CDR3 DNA sequence: TGTGCCAGCAGTCTGGAGTTGAGCGAGCAGTACTTC. As protein: CASSLELSEQYF.

This clonotype was seen only a few times. This chain joins TRBV18 and TRBJ1-6; tentative D call: TRBD1 (5 bases). CDR1 KGHSH and CDR2 LQKENI come from the germline V gene. The CDR3 is made up of 17 amino acids. The V gene lost 2 bases and the J gene lost 3 bases, with 14 bases spanning the gap. In DNA, the CDR3 is TGTGCCAGCTCACCAGATCTTCCGGGGGACTATAATTCACCCCTCCACTTT. Translating gives CASSPDLPGDYNSPLHF.

The chain has TRBV11-3 and TRBJ2-3, with 7 bases that match TRBD1. This CDR3 has 17 amino acids. Losses at the gene ends were 0 bases for V and 2 bases for J; bases not matched to a gene: 8. In germline, CDR1 is SGHNT, CDR2 YENEEA. The CDR3: CASSLEGWGQHTDTQYF. As DNA, the CDR3 is TGTGCCAGCAGCTTAGAAGGATGGGGACAGCACACAGATACGCAGTATTTT.

This clonotype was recorded at least ten times. The gene calls are TRBV20-1 and TRBJ1-1; D is ambiguous. Germline CDR1 reads DFQATT; CDR2 reads SNEGSKA (reference sequence). The germline V and J ends were trimmed by 3 bases and 0 bases, with 14 bases remaining between them. This CDR3 is built from 15 residues. DNA of the CDR3: TGCAGTGCTAGTCTATCGGGATTCATGAACACTGAAGCTTTCTTT. Translating it yields CSASLSGFMNTEAFF.

In this sample, this clonotype turned up a few times. This chain connects TRBV29-1 to TRBJ1-1; TRBD1 might be the D (6 bases). This CDR3 is 15 amino acids long. CDR1 and CDR2 from the germline V gene are SQVTM and ANQGSEA. Trimming took off 3 bases at V and 0 bases at J, with 14 bases between the two ends. CDR3 bases: TGCAGCGTTGAGACCCCGACAGGTATGAACACTGAAGCTTTCTTT. This encodes CSVETPTGMNTEAFF.

This clonotype was recorded many times. The chain joins TRBV12-3 or TRBV12-4 to TRBJ2-7; D remains ambiguous. Trimming cost V 8 bases and J 2 bases, with 7 bases left between them. CDR3 length: 11 residues. CDR3 DNA sequence: TGTGCCAGCGGGCCTGCCTACGAGCAGTACTTC. As protein: CASGPAYEQYF.

This clonotype was recorded many times. The DNA for the CDR3 is TGTGCCAGCAGAGAAGGGGGCCACACAGATACGCAGTATTTT. Protein: CASREGGHTDTQYF. This rearrangement joins TRBV6-2 or TRBV6-3 to TRBJ2-3; 7 nucleotides agree with TRBD1. V was pared by 6 bases and J by 2 bases, with 5 bases of the junction left unmatched. Germline V gene sequence: CDR1 MNHEY, CDR2 SVGEGT. The CDR3 totals 14 residues.

The rearrangement joins TRBV3-1 to TRBJ2-3; D might be TRBD1 or TRBD2, each matching 6 bases. Trimming removed 4 bases at V and 2 bases at J, with 16 bases between. This CDR3 is 16 amino acids long. Germline V CDR1 and CDR2: LGHDT, YNNKEL (reference sequence). CDR3 sequence reads: CASSLPGGPPTDTQYF. CDR3 nucleotides: TGTGCCAGCAGCCTTCCCGGGGGCCCCCCCACAGATACGCAGTATTTT.

Only a few counts were recorded for this clonotype. The chain links TRBV14 to TRBJ2-1; either TRBD1 or TRBD2 may fit D (5 bases each). V shed 1 base and J shed 10 bases, with 14 bases lying between them. The V gene's germline CDR1 is SGHDN and CDR2 FVKESK. This CDR3 region has 14 residues. The CDR3 DNA follows: TGTGCCAGCAGCCAAGGGGGGTTGGCTGGAGAGCAGTTCTTC. It translates to CASSQGGLAGEQFF.

The V call is TRBV7-2, the J call TRBJ2-2; D ambiguous. The CDR3 spans 13 residues. Deletions cut 5 bases from V and 9 bases from J, with 13 bases between. The germline V gene has CDR1 SGHTA and CDR2 FQGNSA. The CDR3 loop reads CASSIGTPRELFF. In DNA form, the CDR3 reads TGTGCCAGCAGCATAGGTACTCCCCGGGAGCTGTTTTTT.

This clonotype was observed many times. V and J are TRBV10-3 and TRBJ2-3; the match to TRBD2 covers 8 bases. The CDR3 is made up of 13 amino acids. CDR1 and CDR2 from the germline V gene are ENHRY and SYGVKD. J was trimmed by 2 bases and V by 11 bases; bases with no gene match: 6. The CDR3 coding sequence is TGTGCCGTCACGGGACTAGTCACAGATACGCAGTATTTT. As protein: CAVTGLVTDTQYF.

This clonotype was seen repeatedly, ten times or more. The rearrangement uses TRBV6-6 and TRBJ2-6; D gene ambiguous. Germline V lookup: CDR1 MNHNY, CDR2 SVGAGI (reference sequence). Trimming shortened V by 7 bases and J by 0 bases, and 10 bases separated the two germline ends. This CDR3 region has 15 residues. CDR3 region: CASTRHVSGANVLTF. The CDR3 bases are TGTGCCAGCACCCGACACGTCTCTGGGGCCAACGTCCTGACTTTC.

The CDR3 loop reads CASSSGAAGELFF. For the CDR3, the DNA is TGTGCCAGCAGCTCAGGGGCGGCCGGGGAGCTGTTTTTT. The V gene is TRBV21-1, the J gene TRBJ2-2; TRBD1, as called in the table, went unchecked against the DNA. TRBV21-1 is tagged as a pseudogene. The CDR3 length is 13 residues.

This clonotype was picked up many times. The genes are TRBV11-2 and TRBJ2-1, with D unclear. Trimming took off 5 bases at V and 5 bases at J, with 7 bases between the two ends. Germline CDR1 is SGHAT and CDR2 is FQNNGV. This CDR3 comprises 12 residues. CDR3 residues: CASSRTHNEQFF. CDR3 nucleotides: TGTGCCAGCAGCCGAACCCACAATGAGCAGTTCTTC.

This clonotype appeared a few times. The chain couples TRBV4-3 to TRBJ1-2; D remains ambiguous. CDR1 is LGHNA, CDR2 YSLEER, per germline. Trimming left V 0 bases short and J 6 bases short, with 14 bases between. The length of the CDR3 is 15 residues. The CDR3 loop reads CASSQDVWRVDGYTF. As DNA, the CDR3 is TGCGCCAGCAGCCAAGATGTGTGGAGGGTGGATGGCTACACCTTC.

This clonotype showed up many times. The CDR3 DNA reads TGTGCCAGCAGCCAAGATGGAAGGGGGGGCACAGATACGCAGTATTTT. Translation: CASSQDGRGGTDTQYF. The chain is built from TRBV4-2 and TRBJ2-3; TRBD1 or TRBD2 may be the D gene (6 bases each). In germline, CDR1 is LGHNA, CDR2 YNFKEQ. V was trimmed by 0 bases and J by 1 base, leaving 11 bases between them. The CDR3 spans 16 residues.

Remarks on this clonotype: At one of its ends the junction is not consistent with the germline gene, which may arise from a read error. V and J are TRBV11-2 and TRBJ2-2; the match to TRBD1 covers 9 bases. The CDR3 consists of 16 residues. Germline-derived CDR1 and CDR2 are SGHAT and FQNNGV. Here the CDR3 reads CASSRTGVPNTGELFF. The CDR3 bases are TGCGCCAGCAGCAGGACAGGGGTACCGAACACCGGGGAGCTGTTTTTT.

The rearrangement links TRBV5-4 to TRBJ2-1; D is possibly TRBD2 (6 bases). The CDR3 contains 14 residues. V lost 0 bases and J lost 11, with 15 bases in between. Germline CDR1 and CDR2: SGHNT and YYREEE (reference sequence). The CDR3 DNA reads TGTGCCAGCAGCTTGGCCCGGCTAGCGTCCCAGCAGTTCTTC. It encodes CASSLARLASQQFF. The whole variable domain, remainder taken from reference TRBV5-4 and TRBJ2-1, is ETGVTQSPTHLIKTRGQQVTLRCSSQSGHNTVSWYQQALGQGPQFIFQYYREEENGRGNFPPRFSGLQFPNYSSELNVNALELDDSALYLCASSLARLASQQFFGPGTRLTVL.

This clonotype was counted ten times or more. This chain connects TRBV15 to TRBJ2-1, with 7 bases matching TRBD1. The V gene's germline CDR1 is LNHNV and CDR2 YYDKDF (reference sequence). Germline trimming cut 0 bases from V and 7 bases from J; bases unmatched to any gene: 9. This CDR3 region has 16 residues. The DNA for the CDR3 is TGTGCCACCAGCAGAGAATCAAGCAGGGGGTTTAATGAGCAGTTCTTC. As protein: CATSRESSRGFNEQFF.

This clonotype was detected a few times. V and J are TRBV7-8 and TRBJ2-6; D is possibly TRBD2 (5 bases). Trimming cost V 5 bases and J 1 base, with 9 bases left between them. Germline loops: CDR1 SGHVS, CDR2 FQNEAQ. The CDR3 runs 15 residues. CDR3 amino acids: CASSRRESGANVLTF. DNA of the CDR3: TGTGCCAGCAGCCGAAGGGAGTCTGGGGCCAACGTCCTGACTTTC.

This clonotype has a count of ten or more. The V call is TRBV18, the J call TRBJ1-6, with D possibly being TRBD1 (6 bases). Germline V gene sequence: CDR1 KGHSH, CDR2 LQKENI. Trimming left V 1 base short and J 7 bases short, with 17 bases between. The CDR3 spans 17 residues. The CDR3 loop reads CASSPQPRQAGNSPLHF. Here the CDR3 DNA reads TGTGCCAGCTCACCACAACCCCGACAGGCCGGGAATTCACCCCTCCACTTT. The full variable domain, its missing parts supplied by reference TRBV18 and TRBJ1-6, is NAGVMQNPRHLVRRRGQEARLRCSPMKGHSHVYWYRQLPEEGLKFMVYLQKENIIDESGMPKERFSAEFPKEGPSILRIQQVVRGDSAAYFCASSPQPRQAGNSPLHFGNGTRLTVT.